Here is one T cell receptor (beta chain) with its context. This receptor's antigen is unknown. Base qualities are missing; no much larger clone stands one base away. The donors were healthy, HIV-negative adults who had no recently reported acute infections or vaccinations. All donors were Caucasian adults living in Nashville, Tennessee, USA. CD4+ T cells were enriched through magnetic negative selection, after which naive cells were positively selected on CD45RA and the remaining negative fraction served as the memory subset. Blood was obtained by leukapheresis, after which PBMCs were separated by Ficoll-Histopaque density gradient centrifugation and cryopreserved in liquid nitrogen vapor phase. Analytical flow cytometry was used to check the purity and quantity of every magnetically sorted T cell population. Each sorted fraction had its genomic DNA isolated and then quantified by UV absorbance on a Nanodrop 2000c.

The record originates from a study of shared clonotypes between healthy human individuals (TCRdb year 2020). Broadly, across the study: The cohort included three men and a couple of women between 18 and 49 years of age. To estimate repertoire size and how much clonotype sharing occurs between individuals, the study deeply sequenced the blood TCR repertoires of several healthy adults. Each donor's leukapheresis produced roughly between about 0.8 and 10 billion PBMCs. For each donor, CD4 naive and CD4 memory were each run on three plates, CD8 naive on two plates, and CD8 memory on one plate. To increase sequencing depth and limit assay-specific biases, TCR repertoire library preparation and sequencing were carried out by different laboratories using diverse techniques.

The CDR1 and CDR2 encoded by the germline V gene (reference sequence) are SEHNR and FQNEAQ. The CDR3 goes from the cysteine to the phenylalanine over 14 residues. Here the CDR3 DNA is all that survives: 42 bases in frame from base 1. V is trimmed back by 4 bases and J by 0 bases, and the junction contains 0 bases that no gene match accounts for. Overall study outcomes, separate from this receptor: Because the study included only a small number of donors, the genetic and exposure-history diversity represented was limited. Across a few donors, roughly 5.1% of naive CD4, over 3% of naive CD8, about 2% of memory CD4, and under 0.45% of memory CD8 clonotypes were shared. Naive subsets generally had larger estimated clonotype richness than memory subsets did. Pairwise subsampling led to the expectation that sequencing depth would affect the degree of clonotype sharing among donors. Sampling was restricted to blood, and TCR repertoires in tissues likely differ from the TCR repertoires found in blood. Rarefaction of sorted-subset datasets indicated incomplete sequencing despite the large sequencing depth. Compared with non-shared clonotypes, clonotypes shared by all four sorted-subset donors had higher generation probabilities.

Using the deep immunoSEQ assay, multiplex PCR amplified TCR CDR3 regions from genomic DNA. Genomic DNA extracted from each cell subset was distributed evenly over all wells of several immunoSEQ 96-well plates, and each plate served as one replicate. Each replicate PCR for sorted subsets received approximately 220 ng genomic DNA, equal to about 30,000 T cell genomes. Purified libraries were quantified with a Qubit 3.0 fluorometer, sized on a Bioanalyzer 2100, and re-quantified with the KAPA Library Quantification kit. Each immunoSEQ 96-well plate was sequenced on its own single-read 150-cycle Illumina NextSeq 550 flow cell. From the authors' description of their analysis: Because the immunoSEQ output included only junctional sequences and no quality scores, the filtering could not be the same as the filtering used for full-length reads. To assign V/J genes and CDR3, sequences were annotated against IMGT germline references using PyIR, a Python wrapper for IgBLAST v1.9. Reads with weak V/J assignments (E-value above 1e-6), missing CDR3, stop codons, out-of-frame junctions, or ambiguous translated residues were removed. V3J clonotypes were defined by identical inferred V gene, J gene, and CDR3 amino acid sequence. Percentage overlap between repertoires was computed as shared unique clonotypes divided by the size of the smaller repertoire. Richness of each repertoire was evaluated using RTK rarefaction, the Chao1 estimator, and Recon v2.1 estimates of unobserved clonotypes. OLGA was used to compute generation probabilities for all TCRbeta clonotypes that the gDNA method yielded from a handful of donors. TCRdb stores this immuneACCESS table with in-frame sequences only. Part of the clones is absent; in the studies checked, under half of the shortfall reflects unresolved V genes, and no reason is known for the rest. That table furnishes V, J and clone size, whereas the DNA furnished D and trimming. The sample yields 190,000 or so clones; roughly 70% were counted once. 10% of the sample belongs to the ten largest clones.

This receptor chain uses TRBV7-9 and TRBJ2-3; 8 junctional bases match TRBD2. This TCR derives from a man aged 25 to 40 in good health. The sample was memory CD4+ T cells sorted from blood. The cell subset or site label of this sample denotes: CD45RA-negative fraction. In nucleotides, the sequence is TGTGCCAGCAGCTGGACTAGCAGCACAGATACGCAGTATTTT. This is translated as CASSWTSSTDTQYF.